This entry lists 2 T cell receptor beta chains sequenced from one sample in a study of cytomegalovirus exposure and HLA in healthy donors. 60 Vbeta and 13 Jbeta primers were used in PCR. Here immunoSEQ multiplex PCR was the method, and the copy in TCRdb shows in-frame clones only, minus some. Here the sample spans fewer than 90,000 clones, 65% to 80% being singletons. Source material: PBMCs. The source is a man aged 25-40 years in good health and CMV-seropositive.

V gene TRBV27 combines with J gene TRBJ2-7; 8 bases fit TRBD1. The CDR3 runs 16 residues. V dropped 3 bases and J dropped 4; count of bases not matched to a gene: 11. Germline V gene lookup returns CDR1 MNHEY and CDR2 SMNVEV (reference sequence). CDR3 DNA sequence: TGTGCCAGCAGTTTTGGGTACCGGGACAGGTTATACGAGCAGTACTTC. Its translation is CASSFGYRDRLYEQYF.

This CDR3 is CASSSDRVGYTF. CDR3 DNA sequence: TGTGCCAGCAGCTCTGACAGGGTTGGCTACACCTTC. The V gene is TRBV7-9, the J gene TRBJ1-2; 7 bases fit TRBD1. CDR3 length equals 12 residues. With V trimmed by 4 bases and J by 7 bases, 3 bases remained unmatched. Germline CDR1 reads SEHNR; CDR2 reads FQNEAQ (reference sequence). Full variable domain (rest looked up from reference TRBV7-9 and TRBJ1-2): DTGVSQNPRHKITKRGQNVTFRCDPISEHNRLYWYRQTLGQGPEFLTYFQNEAQLEKSRLLSDRFSAERPKGSFSTLEIQRTEQGDSAMYLCASSSDRVGYTFGSGTRLTVV.